This TCR beta chain was sequenced during a study of beta chain features in type 1 diabetes. General study points: More deletions and fewer insertions at VDJ junctions were seen in type 1 diabetes patients.

V lost 6 bases to trimming and J lost 4 bases, with 9 bases between them. This CDR3 has 12 residues. Germline CDR1 is MDHEN and CDR2 is SYDVKM. As every portion of the isolated RNA was reverse transcribed, the sequencing read expressed TCRB transcripts. Assay used: immunoSEQ multiplex PCR; TCRdb lists only in-frame clones, some missing. This table has 400,000 to 550,000 clones, 11% appearing once. This clone was found a few times. What it binds is not known. The specimen sequenced was naive CD4+ T cells from blood. This chain connects TRBV28 to TRBJ1-1; D ambiguous. This TCR was sampled from a woman between 18 and 29 years old in good health. The DNA of the CDR3 is TGTGCCAGCAGCCAGGTACGCACTGAAGCTTTCTTT. It yields the protein CASSQVRTEAFF.